A single sample is the source of the 12 T cell receptor beta chains below, sequenced in a study of response to subunit inactivated influenza vaccine. TCRdb ran MiXCR on the RT-PCR reads and lists one entry per CDR3 protein. The table records 500,000 to 600,000 distinct CDR3 sequences, approximately 7.1% of them present only once. The material was PBMCs from blood, obtained around 25 months after vaccination. The receptors derive from a man between 50 and 70 years old who received an inactivated influenza vaccine.

In this sample, this clonotype turned up a few times. J is TRBJ1-1 and V is TRBV6-4, with D possibly matching TRBD1 (5 bases). Germline values: CDR1 MRHNA, CDR2 SNTAGT. CDR3 length equals 13 residues. The V and J ends lost 3 bases and 5 bases respectively, with 10 bases between them. The CDR3 nucleotides read TGTGCCAGCAGTGAACCCGGGGGGACTGAAGCTTTCTTT. Translating gives CASSEPGGTEAFF.

In this sample, this clonotype turned up a few times. This chain uses TRBV27 with TRBJ1-2; D is undetermined. There are 15 residues in the CDR3. V lost 3 bases to trimming and J lost 4 bases, with 15 bases between them. CDR1 and CDR2 from the germline V gene are MNHEY and SMNVEV (reference sequence). The CDR3: CASSLDALGSYGYTF. CDR3 sequence (DNA): TGTGCCAGCAGTTTGGATGCGCTTGGCAGCTATGGCTACACCTTC.

Ten or more counts support this clonotype. The genes are TRBV5-1 and TRBJ2-7, with D possibly TRBD2 on 6 matching bases. There are 14 residues in the CDR3. Germline V lookup: CDR1 SGHRS, CDR2 YFSETQ. Deletions cut 4 bases from V and 3 bases from J, with 14 bases between. As DNA, the CDR3 is TGCGCCAGCAGCCCGCGGGAACCCAACTACGAGCAGTACTTC. This gives the protein CASSPREPNYEQYF.

The V and J genes are TRBV5-1 and TRBJ2-1, with 9 bases aligning to TRBD2. V gave up 3 bases and J gave up 7 bases; unmatched junction bases: 11. CDR3 length: 16 residues. The germline CDR1 and CDR2 sequences are SGHRS and YFSETQ. CDR3 region: CASSWTSDPGGNEQFF. The CDR3 DNA is TGCGCCAGCAGCTGGACTAGCGACCCCGGAGGAAATGAGCAGTTCTTC.

As concerns this clonotype: A clone one base away is much larger, so this may be a read error. The rearrangement joins TRBV5-1 to TRBJ2-7; weak D call: TRBD1 (6 bases). Per the germline V gene, CDR1 is SGHRS and CDR2 is YFSETQ. V was trimmed by 0 bases and J by 0 bases, leaving 7 bases between them. The length of the CDR3 is 14 residues. The CDR3 reads CASSLDRDSYEQYF. The CDR3 DNA reads TGCGCCAGCAGCTTGGACAGGGACTCCTACGAGCAGTACTTC.

This clonotype has a handful of counts. The rearrangement links TRBV12-3 or TRBV12-4 to TRBJ2-5; D remains ambiguous. CDR3 length: 13 residues. The V gene lost 6 bases and the J gene lost 4 bases, with 12 bases spanning the gap. The DNA for the CDR3 is TGTGCCAGCAGCTTTGTACTTGGAGAGACCCAGTACTTC. Translation gives CASSFVLGETQYF.

This clonotype was observed at least ten times. The chain is built from TRBV12-3 or TRBV12-4 and TRBJ1-1; D unclear. This CDR3 comprises 14 residues. V was pared by 3 bases and J by 0 bases, with 8 bases between. The CDR3: CASSLKGLNTEAFF. The CDR3 DNA is TGTGCCAGCAGTTTGAAAGGGCTGAACACTGAAGCTTTCTTT.

The chain combines TRBV20-1 with TRBJ2-7, with 14 bases aligning to TRBD2. Germline CDR1 and CDR2: DFQATT and SNEGSKA (reference sequence). The CDR3 contains 14 residues. CDR3 nucleotides: TGCAGGGGGACTAGCGGGGGAAGCTCCTACGAGCAGTACTTC. Protein: CRGTSGGSSYEQYF.

J is TRBJ2-3 and V is TRBV5-1, with D unclear. Trimming removed 6 bases at V and 4 bases at J, with 9 bases between. The CDR3 contains 12 residues. Germline-derived CDR1 and CDR2 are SGHRS and YFSETQ. DNA of the CDR3: TGCGCCAGCATGGACGGCTCAGATACGCAGTATTTT. This translates into CASMDGSDTQYF. The entire variable domain, with the rest obtained from reference TRBV5-1 and TRBJ2-3, is as follows: KAGVTQTPRYLIKTRGQQVTLSCSPISGHRSVSWYQQTPGQGLQFLFEYFSETQRNKGNFPGRFSGRQFSNSRSEMNVSTLELGDSALYLCASMDGSDTQYFGPGTRLTVL.

A remark on this clonotype: One base away lies a much larger clone, so this may be a sequencing read error. The chain has TRBV7-2 and TRBJ2-7; D unclear. Per germline, CDR1 SGHTA and CDR2 FQGNSA. This CDR3 contains 15 residues. Trimming removed 5 bases at V and 2 bases at J, with 16 bases between. CDR3 sequence: CASSLGFCSPYEQYF. The CDR3 DNA sequence: TGTGCCAGCAGCCTAGGGTTTTGCTCCCCCTACGAGCAGTACTTC.

This clonotype was detected ten times or more. V and J are TRBV10-3 and TRBJ1-5; possibly TRBD1 for D (5 bases). The CDR3 consists of 12 residues. Trimming cost V 6 bases and J 9 bases, with 12 bases left between them. CDR1 is ENHRY and CDR2 is SYGVKD in the germline V gene. The CDR3 DNA is TGTGCCATCAGCCAACAGGATGGGCCCCAGCATTTT. The encoded protein is CAISQQDGPQHF.

The rearrangement uses TRBV7-8 and TRBJ2-7; unclear D gene. Looked up from germline, CDR1 is SGHVS and CDR2 is FQNEAQ. V was pared by 3 bases and J by 6 bases, with 6 bases between. This CDR3 spans 11 amino acids. This chain's CDR3 is CASSFSSEQYF. The CDR3, as DNA: TGTGCCAGCAGCTTTTCATCCGAGCAGTACTTC.